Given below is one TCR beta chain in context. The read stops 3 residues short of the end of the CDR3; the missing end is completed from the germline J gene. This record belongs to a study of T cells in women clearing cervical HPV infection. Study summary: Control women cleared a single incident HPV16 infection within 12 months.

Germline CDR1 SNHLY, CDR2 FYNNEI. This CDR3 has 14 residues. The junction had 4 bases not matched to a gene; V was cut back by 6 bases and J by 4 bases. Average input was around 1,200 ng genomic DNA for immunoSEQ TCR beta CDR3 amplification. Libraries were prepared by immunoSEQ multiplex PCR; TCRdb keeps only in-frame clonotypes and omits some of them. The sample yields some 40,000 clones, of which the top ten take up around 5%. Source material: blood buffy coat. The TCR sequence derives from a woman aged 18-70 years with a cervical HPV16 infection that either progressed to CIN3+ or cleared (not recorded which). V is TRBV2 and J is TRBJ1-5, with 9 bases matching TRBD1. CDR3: CASSATGGNQPQHF. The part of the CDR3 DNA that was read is TGTGCCAGCAGCGCGACAGGGGGGAATCAGCCC.